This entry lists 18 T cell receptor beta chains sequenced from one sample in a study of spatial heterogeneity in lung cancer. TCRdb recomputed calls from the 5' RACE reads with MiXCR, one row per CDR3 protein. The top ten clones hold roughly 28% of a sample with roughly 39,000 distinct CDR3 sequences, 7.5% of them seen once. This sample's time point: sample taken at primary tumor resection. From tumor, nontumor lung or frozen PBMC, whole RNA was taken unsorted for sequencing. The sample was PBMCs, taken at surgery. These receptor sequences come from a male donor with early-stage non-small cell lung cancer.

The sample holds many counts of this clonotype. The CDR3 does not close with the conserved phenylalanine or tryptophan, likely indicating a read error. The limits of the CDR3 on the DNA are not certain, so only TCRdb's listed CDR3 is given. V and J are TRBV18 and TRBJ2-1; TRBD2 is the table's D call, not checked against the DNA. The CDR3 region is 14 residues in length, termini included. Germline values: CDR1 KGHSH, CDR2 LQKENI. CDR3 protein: CASSPPGKATPLKV.

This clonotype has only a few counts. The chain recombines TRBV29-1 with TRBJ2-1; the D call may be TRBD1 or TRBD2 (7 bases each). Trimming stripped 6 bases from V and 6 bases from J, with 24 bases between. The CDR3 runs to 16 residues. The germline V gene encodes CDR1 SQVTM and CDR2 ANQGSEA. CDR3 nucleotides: TGCAGCGTGCCTCTCCAGGGGGGGGGCGTTCTCAATGAGCAGTTCTTC. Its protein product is CSVPLQGGGVLNEQFF.

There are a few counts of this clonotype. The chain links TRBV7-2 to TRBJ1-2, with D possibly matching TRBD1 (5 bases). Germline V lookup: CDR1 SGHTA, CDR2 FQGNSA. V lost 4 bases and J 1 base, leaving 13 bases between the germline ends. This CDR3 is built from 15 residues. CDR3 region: CASSSDTTINYGYTF. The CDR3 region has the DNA TGTGCCAGCAGCTCGGACACTACAATTAACTATGGCTACACCTTC.

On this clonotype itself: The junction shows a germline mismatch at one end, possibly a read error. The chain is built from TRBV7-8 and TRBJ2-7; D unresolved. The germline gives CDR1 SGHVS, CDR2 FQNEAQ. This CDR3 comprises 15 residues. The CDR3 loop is CASSSVKGSSHEQYF. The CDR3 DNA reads TGTGCCAGCAGCTCCGTGAAAGGCAGCTCCCACGAGCAGTACTTC.

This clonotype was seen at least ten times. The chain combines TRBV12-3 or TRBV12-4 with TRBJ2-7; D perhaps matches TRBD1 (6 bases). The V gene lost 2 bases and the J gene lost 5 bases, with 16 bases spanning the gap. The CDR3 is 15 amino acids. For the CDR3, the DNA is TGTGCCAGCAGTTTATGGGGGCAGGGAAAGGACGAGCAGTACTTC. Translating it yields CASSLWGQGKDEQYF.

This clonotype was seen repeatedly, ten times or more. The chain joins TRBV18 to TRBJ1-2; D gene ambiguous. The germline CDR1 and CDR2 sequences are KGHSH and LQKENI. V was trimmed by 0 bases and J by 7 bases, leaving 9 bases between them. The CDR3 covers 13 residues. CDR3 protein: CASSPPSVGGYTF. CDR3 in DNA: TGTGCCAGCTCACCACCATCGGTTGGTGGCTACACCTTC. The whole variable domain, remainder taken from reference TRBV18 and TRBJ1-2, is NAGVMQNPRHLVRRRGQEARLRCSPMKGHSHVYWYRQLPEEGLKFMVYLQKENIIDESGMPKERFSAEFPKEGPSILRIQQVVRGDSAAYFCASSPPSVGGYTFGSGTRLTVV.

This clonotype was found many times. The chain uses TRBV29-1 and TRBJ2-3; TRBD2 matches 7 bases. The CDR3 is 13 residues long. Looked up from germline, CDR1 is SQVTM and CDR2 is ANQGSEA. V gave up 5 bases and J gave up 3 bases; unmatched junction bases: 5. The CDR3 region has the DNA TGCAGCGTTTCCGTGGGAGGGACAGATACGCAGTATTTT. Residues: CSVSVGGTDTQYF.

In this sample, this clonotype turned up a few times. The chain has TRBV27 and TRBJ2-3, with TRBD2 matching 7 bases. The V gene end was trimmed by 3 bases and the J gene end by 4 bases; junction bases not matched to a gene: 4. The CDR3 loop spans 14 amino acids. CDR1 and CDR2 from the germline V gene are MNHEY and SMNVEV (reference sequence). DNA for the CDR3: TGTGCCAGCAGTTTGGCGGGACTACCAGATACGCAGTATTTT. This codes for CASSLAGLPDTQYF.

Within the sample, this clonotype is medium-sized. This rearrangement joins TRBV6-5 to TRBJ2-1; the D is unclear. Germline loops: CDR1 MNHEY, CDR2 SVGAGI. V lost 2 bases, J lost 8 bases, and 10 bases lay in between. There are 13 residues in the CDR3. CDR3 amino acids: CASSYRSSDEQFF. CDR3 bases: TGTGCCAGCAGTTACCGGTCGAGCGATGAGCAGTTCTTC.

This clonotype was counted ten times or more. CDR3 sequence (DNA): TGTGCCAGCAGAGACAGAAATAATTCACCCCTCCACTTT. Its translation is CASRDRNNSPLHF. The gene calls are TRBV25-1 and TRBJ1-6; TRBD1 is a possible D gene (5 bases). The germline V gene encodes CDR1 MGHDK and CDR2 SYGVNS. Trimming shortened V by 6 bases and J by 5 bases, and 8 bases separated the two germline ends. The length of the CDR3 is 13 residues.

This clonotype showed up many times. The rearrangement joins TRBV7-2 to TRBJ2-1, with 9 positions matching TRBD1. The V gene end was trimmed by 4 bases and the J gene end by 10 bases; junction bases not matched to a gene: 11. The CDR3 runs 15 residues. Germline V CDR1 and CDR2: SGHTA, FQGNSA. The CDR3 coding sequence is TGTGCCAGCAGCTCCGGACAGGGGAAGTTTATGGAGCAGTTCTTC. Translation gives CASSSGQGKFMEQFF.

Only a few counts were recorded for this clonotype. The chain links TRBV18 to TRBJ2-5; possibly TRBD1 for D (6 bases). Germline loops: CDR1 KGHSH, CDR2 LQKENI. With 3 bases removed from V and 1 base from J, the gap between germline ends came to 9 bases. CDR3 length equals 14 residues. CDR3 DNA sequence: TGTGCCAGCTCACCCGGGACACCCCAAGAGACCCAGTACTTC. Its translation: CASSPGTPQETQYF.

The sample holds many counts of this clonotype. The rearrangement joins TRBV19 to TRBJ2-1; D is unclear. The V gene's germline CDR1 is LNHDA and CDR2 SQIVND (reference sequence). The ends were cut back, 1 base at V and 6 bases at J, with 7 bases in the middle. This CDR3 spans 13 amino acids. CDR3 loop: CASSIGQANEQFF. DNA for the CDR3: TGTGCCAGTAGTATAGGGCAGGCCAATGAGCAGTTCTTC.

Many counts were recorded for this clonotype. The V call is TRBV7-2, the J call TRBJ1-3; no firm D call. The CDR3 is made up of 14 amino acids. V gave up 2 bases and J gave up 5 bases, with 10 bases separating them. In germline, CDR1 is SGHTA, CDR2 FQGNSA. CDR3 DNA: TGTGCCAGCAGCTTAAACTGGAGAAGAAACACCATATATTTT. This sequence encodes CASSLNWRRNTIYF.

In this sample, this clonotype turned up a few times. The CDR3 DNA reads TGTGCCAGCTCCAGGGACAAAGATAATTCACCCCTCCACTTT. Translation: CASSRDKDNSPLHF. The rearrangement joins TRBV18 to TRBJ1-6, with TRBD1 as a possible D gene (6 bases). V lost 6 bases and J lost 5, with 11 bases in between. Germline V lookup: CDR1 KGHSH, CDR2 LQKENI. The CDR3 contains 14 residues. Based on the CDR3 plus reference TRBV18 and TRBJ1-6, the full variable domain is NAGVMQNPRHLVRRRGQEARLRCSPMKGHSHVYWYRQLPEEGLKFMVYLQKENIIDESGMPKERFSAEFPKEGPSILRIQQVVRGDSAAYFCASSRDKDNSPLHFGNGTRLTVT.

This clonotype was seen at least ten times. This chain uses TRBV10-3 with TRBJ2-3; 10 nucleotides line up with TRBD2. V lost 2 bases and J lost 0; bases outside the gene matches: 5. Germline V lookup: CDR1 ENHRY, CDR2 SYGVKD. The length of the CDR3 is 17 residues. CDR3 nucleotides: TGTGCCATCAGTGAGAGAACGACTAGCGGGAGCACAGATACGCAGTATTTT. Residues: CAISERTTSGSTDTQYF.

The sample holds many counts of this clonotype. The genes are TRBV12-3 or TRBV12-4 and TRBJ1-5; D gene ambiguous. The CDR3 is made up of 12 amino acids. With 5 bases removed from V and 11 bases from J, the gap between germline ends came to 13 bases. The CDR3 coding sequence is TGTGCCAGCAGTGCTCAGGCCCAGGCCCAGCATTTT. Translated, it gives CASSAQAQAQHF.

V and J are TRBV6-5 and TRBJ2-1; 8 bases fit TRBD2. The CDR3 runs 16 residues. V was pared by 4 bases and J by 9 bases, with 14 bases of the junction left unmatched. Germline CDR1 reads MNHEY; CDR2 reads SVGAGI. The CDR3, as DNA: TGTGCCAGCAGTTCCTCCACTAAAGCGGGAGTGGCTGAGCAGTTCTTC. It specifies CASSSSTKAGVAEQFF.